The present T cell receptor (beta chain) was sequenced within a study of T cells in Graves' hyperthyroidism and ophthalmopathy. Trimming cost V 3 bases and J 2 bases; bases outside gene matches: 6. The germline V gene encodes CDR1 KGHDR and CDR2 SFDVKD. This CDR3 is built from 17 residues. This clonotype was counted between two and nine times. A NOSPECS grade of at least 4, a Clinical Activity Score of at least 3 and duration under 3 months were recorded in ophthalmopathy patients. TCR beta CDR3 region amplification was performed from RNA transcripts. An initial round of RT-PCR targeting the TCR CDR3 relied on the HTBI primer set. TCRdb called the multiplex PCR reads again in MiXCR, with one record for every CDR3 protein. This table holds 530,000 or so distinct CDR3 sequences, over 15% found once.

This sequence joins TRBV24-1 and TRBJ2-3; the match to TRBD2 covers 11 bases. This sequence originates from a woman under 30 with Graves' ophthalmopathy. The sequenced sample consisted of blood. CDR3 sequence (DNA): TGTGCCACCAGTGATCCCTTAGCGGGAGGGCTCACAGATACGCAGTATTTT. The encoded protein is CATSDPLAGGLTDTQYF.